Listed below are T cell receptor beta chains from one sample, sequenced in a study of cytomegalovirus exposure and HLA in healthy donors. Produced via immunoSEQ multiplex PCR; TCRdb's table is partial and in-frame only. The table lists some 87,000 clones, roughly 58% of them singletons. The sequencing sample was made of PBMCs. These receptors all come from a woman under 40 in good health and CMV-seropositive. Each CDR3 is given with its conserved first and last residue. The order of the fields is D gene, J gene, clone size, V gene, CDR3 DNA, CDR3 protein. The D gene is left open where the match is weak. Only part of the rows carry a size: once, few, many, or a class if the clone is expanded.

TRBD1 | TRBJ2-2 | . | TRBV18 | TGTGCCAGCTCACGGACCGGGACAGGGAACACCGGGGAGCTGTTTTTT | CASSRTGTGNTGELFF
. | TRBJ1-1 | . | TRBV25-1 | TGTGCCAGCAGTGAATTGCAGGACACTGAAGCTTTCTTT | CASSELQDTEAFF
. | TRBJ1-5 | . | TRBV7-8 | TGTGCCAGCAGGGACGGGGTGGAGGCCCAGCATTTT | CASRDGVEAQHF
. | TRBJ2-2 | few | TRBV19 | TGTGCCAGTAGTATAGATCAGGTGACCGGGGAGCTGTTTTTT | CASSIDQVTGELFF
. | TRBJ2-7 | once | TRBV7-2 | TGTGCCAGCAGCTTAGTTAACAGGTACCAAGACGAGCAGTACTTC | CASSLVNRYQDEQYF
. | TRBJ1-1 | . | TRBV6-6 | TGTGCCAGCAGCGCTAATATGAACACTGAAGCTTTCTTT | CASSANMNTEAFF
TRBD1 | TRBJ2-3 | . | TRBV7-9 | TGTGCCAGCAGCGCCTGGGACAGGGTGCCAGATACGCAGTATTTT | CASSAWDRVPDTQYF
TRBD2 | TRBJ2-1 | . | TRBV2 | TGTGCCAGCAGACGACTAGCGGGCGCCGGGGACAATGAGCAGTTCTTC | CASRRLAGAGDNEQFF
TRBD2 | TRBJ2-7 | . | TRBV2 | TGTGCCAGCAGTTTCCGGGACTACCAATACGAGCAGTACTTC | CASSFRDYQYEQYF
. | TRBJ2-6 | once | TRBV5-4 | TGTGCCAGCAGCTTGTCAGTGACTGGGGCCAACGTCCTGACTTTC | CASSLSVTGANVLTF
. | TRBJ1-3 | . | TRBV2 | TGTGCCAGCAGCCCCTTGGGGGGGAGCTCTGGAAACACCATATATTTT | CASSPLGGSSGNTIYF
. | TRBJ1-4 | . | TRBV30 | TGTGCCTGGAGTGAGGGTGGATACAGGAGGGCGGCTTTTTTT | CAWSEGGYRRAAFF
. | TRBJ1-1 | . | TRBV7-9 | TGTGCCAGCAGCTTAGCGCGACTGAGCCTGAACACTGAAGCTTTCTTT | CASSLARLSLNTEAFF
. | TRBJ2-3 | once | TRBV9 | TGTGCCAGCAGCCCCCGGGACTCGTTCACAGATACGCAGTATTTT | CASSPRDSFTDTQYF
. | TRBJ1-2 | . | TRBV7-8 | TGTGCCAGCAGCTTCAGGGGCGGGGGTGGCTACCCCTTC | CASSFRGGGGYPF
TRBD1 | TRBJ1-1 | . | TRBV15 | TGTGCCACCAGTAACCGGACAGGGGCGAACACTGAAGCTTTCTTT | CATSNRTGANTEAFF
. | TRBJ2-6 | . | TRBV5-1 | TGCGCCAGCAGCCCGAGAGGCGAAGCTTTATTCTCTGGGGCCAACGTCCTGACTTTC | CASSPRGEALFSGANVLTF
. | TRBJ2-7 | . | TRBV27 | TGTGCCAGCAAACAGGTTAACTCCTACGAGCAGTACTTC | CASKQVNSYEQYF
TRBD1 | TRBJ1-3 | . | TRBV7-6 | TGTGCCAGCAGCCCACAGGGGGCTGGAAACACCATATATTTT | CASSPQGAGNTIYF
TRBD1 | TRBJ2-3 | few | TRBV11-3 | TGTGCCGTCGACAGGGAGCGTTTGGACACAGATACGCAGTATTTT | CAVDRERLDTDTQYF
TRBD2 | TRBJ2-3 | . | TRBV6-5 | TGTGCCAGCCTAGCGGGGGCCAACACAGATACGCAGTATTTT | CASLAGANTDTQYF
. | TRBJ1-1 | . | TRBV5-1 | TGCGCCAGCAGCGCGCCCGGAGGGGGGGCCGGGAACACTGAAGCTTTCTTT | CASSAPGGGAGNTEAFF
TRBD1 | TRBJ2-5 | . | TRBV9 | TGTGCCAGCAGCGCCCGGGACAGGGGCCAAGAGACCCAGTACTTC | CASSARDRGQETQYF
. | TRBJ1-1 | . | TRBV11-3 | TGTGCCAGCAGCTTAGATTTCGGGAACACTGAAGCTTTCTTT | CASSLDFGNTEAFF
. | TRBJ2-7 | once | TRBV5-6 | TGTGCCAGCAGCTTGGTAGGTTTTGGGGGGGCCCACCACGAGCAGTACTTC | CASSLVGFGGAHHEQYF
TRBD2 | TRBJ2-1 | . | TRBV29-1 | TGCAGCGTTCATTCGAGCGGGGGGGCTAGATACAATGAGCAGTTCTTC | CSVHSSGGARYNEQFF
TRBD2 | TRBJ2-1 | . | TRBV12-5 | TGTGCTAGTGGTTTGGTACTGACTAGCGGGGGAGCTTACAATGAGCAGTTCTTC | CASGLVLTSGGAYNEQFF
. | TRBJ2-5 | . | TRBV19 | TGTGCCAGTAGTACAGTCTCTCAAGAGACCCAGTACTTC | CASSTVSQETQYF
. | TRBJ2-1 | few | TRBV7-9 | TGTGCCAGCAGCTTAGGACTACCAAATGAGCAGTTCTTC | CASSLGLPNEQFF
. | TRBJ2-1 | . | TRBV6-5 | TGTGCCAGCAGTCGACCGACAGGCAGAAACAATGAGCAGTTCTTC | CASSRPTGRNNEQFF
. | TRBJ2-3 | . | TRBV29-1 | TGCAGCGCGGACAACCGTCCAGATACGCAGTATTTT | CSADNRPDTQYF
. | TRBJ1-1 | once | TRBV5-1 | TGCGCCAGCGCATTACAGGATATGAACACTGAAGCTTTCTTT | CASALQDMNTEAFF
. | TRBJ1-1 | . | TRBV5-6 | TGTGCCAGCAGCTTTATGGCGGGGATAACTGAAGCTTTCTTT | CASSFMAGITEAFF
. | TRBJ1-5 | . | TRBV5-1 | TGCGCCAGCAGCCCGTGGGGGGGTGGGGACCAGCCCCAGCATTTT | CASSPWGGGDQPQHF
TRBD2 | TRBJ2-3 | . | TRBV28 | TGTGCCAGCAGAGGGGAGTGGTCCTGGGGGGGAGGCACAGATACGCAGTATTTT | CASRGEWSWGGGTDTQYF
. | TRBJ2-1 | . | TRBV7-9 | TGTGCCAGCAGCTTATATTGGGACGGGGGGCCGCATGAGCAGTTCTTC | CASSLYWDGGPHEQFF
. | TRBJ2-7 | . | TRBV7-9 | TGTGCCAGCAGCCCAACAGGGACCTACGAGCAGTACTTC | CASSPTGTYEQYF
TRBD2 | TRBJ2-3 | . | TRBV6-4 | TGTGCCAGCAGTACTAGCGGGGGAGCCACAGATACGCAGTATTTT | CASSTSGGATDTQYF
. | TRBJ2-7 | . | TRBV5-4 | TGTGCCAGCAGCCCGGGAGCAGGGAATTACGAGCAGTACTTC | CASSPGAGNYEQYF
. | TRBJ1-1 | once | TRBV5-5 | TGTGCCAGCAGCACGGAGGGTAACACTGAAGCTTTCTTT | CASSTEGNTEAFF
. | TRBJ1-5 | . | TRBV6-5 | TGTGCCAGCAGTTACTCCAAACGGTACAATCAGCCCCAGCATTTT | CASSYSKRYNQPQHF
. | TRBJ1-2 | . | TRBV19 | TGTGCCAGTAGTATGTCGGGAGATACTCACTATGGCTACACCTTC | CASSMSGDTHYGYTF
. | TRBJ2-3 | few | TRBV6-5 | TGTGCCAGCAGTTACTCGCGGGGAGCAGATACGCAGTATTTT | CASSYSRGADTQYF
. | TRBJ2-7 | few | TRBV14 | TGTGCCAGCAGCCTCCCCGGGACAAATCCCTACGAGCAGTACTTC | CASSLPGTNPYEQYF
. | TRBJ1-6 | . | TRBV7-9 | TGTTCCAGCAGCTTAGGGGGGGACCCCTATAATTCACCCCTCCACTTT | CSSSLGGDPYNSPLHF
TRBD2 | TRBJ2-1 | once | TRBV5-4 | TGTGCCAGCAGCTCCGGGACTAGCTCCTACAATGAGCAGTTCTTC | CASSSGTSSYNEQFF
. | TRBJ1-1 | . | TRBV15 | TGTGCCACCAGCAGAGGCCCCTCATCGACATTGAACACTGAAGCTTTCTTT | CATSRGPSSTLNTEAFF
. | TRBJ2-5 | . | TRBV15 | TGTGCCACCAGCTCACCCTTGCCGAGGGAGACCCAGTACTTC | CATSSPLPRETQYF
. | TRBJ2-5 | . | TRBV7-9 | TGTTCCAGCAGCTTAGGGGCCGCCCTGGGGACCCAGTACTTC | CSSSLGAALGTQYF
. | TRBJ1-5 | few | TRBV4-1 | TGCGCCAGCAGCCAAGATGGGGCGGCTATAAATCAGCCCCAGCATTTT | CASSQDGAAINQPQHF
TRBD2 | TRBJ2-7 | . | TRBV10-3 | TGTGCCATCAGTGGGACTAGCGGGGGAGCCTACGAGCAGTACTTC | CAISGTSGGAYEQYF
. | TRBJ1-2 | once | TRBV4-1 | TGCGCCAGCAGCGATAGCAATCACTATGGCTACACCTTC | CASSDSNHYGYTF
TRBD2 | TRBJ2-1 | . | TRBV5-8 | TGTGCCAGCAGCTTTGGCGGGGGGGCCCTCAATGAGCAGTTCTTC | CASSFGGGALNEQFF
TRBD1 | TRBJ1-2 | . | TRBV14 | TGTGCCAGCAGCCAAGGGACAGGTTTGACATATGGCTACACCTTC | CASSQGTGLTYGYTF
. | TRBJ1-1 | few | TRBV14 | TGTGCCAGCAGCCAAGCCTTGACAAGTGCGTCAAACACTGAAGCTTTCTTT | CASSQALTSASNTEAFF
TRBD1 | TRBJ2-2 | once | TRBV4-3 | TGCGCCAGCAGCCACCAAATGATGGGGACAGCGAACACCGGGGAGCTGTTTTTT | CASSHQMMGTANTGELFF
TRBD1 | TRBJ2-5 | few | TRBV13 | TGTGCCAGCAGCTTCCGGGACAGGGGTGTAGAGACCCAGTACTTC | CASSFRDRGVETQYF
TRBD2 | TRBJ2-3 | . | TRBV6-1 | TGTGCCAGCAGACGTCTAGCGGGGGGCACAGATACGCAGTATTTT | CASRRLAGGTDTQYF